The 10 T cell receptor beta chains below were found in one sample sequenced in a study of blood T cell repertoires in COVID-19. TCRdb's table, derived via immunoSEQ multiplex PCR, lists solely in-frame clones and lacks some. There are around 140,000 clones in the sample; 70% to 80% occur only once, and roughly 10% lies in the top ten. Sequencing used peripheral blood. These receptor sequences come from a woman aged 45-65 years with active or convalescent COVID-19.

The V gene is TRBV5-1, the J gene TRBJ1-3; the D gene is possibly TRBD1 (5 bases). The CDR3 consists of 13 residues. The germline V and J ends were trimmed by 7 bases and 0 bases, with 8 bases remaining between them. Germline-derived CDR1 and CDR2 are SGHRS and YFSETQ. The CDR3 spells CASGTGSGNTIYF. For the CDR3, the DNA is TGCGCCAGCGGTACAGGCTCTGGAAACACCATATATTTT.

The chain employs TRBV23-1 and TRBJ1-1, with 9 bases fitting TRBD1. TRBV23-1 is an ORF; its function is uncertain. The CDR3 loop spans 18 amino acids. The V segment lost 3 bases and the J segment 3 bases; nucleotides outside the gene matches: 14. The CDR3 nucleotides read TGCGCCAGCAGTCAGAGCCCTTCTTGGGACAGGGAGGACACTGAAGCTTTCTTT. Translation gives CASSQSPSWDREDTEAFF.

This clone was observed a single time. This rearrangement joins TRBV12-5 to TRBJ2-3; a possible D gene is TRBD1 (5 bases). Germline loops: CDR1 LGHNT, CDR2 FRNRAP. The V gene lost 0 bases and the J gene lost 2 bases, with 12 bases spanning the gap. The CDR3 sequence is 16 residues long. CDR3 protein: CASGLVLAGNTDTQYF. The CDR3, as DNA: TGTGCTAGTGGTTTGGTACTGGCAGGGAACACAGATACGCAGTATTTT.

The chain recombines TRBV5-4 with TRBJ2-1; D perhaps matches TRBD1 (5 bases). CDR3 length: 15 residues. Trimming removed 4 bases at V and 8 bases at J, with 19 bases between. Looked up from germline, CDR1 is SGHNT and CDR2 is YYREEE (reference sequence). For the CDR3, the DNA is TGTGCCAGCAGCCCCCAAGCTAGGGGCCTGGATGAGCAGTTCTTC. Amino acids: CASSPQARGLDEQFF.

V is TRBV4-2 and J is TRBJ2-2; a weak D match, TRBD1 (6 bases). Germline V gene lookup returns CDR1 LGHNA and CDR2 YNFKEQ. CDR3 length equals 15 residues. Trimming cost V 4 bases and J 1 base, with 10 bases left between them. This CDR3 reads CASSRDRLNTGELFF. CDR3 coding DNA: TGTGCCAGCAGCCGAGACAGGCTGAACACCGGGGAGCTGTTTTTT.

This clone was seen ten or more times. V gene TRBV30 combines with J gene TRBJ1-1; 9 bases match TRBD1. The CDR3 sequence is 15 residues long. Germline CDR1 GTSNPN, CDR2 SVGIG (reference sequence). Trimming removed 2 bases from V and 0 bases from J; junction bases left unmatched: 4. CDR3 sequence reads: CAWSRTGALNTEAFF. The CDR3 DNA reads TGTGCCTGGAGTAGGACAGGGGCGTTGAACACTGAAGCTTTCTTT.

The chain is built from TRBV7-6 and TRBJ2-7; TRBD2 matches 7 bases. The CDR3 has 13 amino acids. Germline V lookup: CDR1 SGHVS, CDR2 FNYEAQ. V lost 5 bases to trimming and J lost 0 bases; unmatched junction nucleotides: 1. CDR3 region: CASSGRGSYEQYF. CDR3 bases: TGTGCCAGCAGCGGGAGGGGCTCCTACGAGCAGTACTTC.

This rearrangement joins TRBV7-9 to TRBJ2-1; D unresolved. Germline CDR1 is SEHNR and CDR2 is FQNEAQ (reference sequence). The CDR3 length is 11 residues. Trimming cost V 2 bases and J 7 bases, with 3 bases left between them. The CDR3 DNA is TGTGCCAGCAGCTTACGGAATGAGCAGTTCTTC. It specifies CASSLRNEQFF.

A single count supports this clone. The chain combines TRBV18 with TRBJ2-2, with 16 positions matching TRBD2. CDR1 and CDR2 (germline): KGHSH, LQKENI. Germline trimming cut 0 bases from V and 4 bases from J; bases unmatched to any gene: 2. This CDR3 has 18 amino acids. CDR3 protein: CASSPPGLAGGPTGELFF. The CDR3 DNA reads TGTGCCAGCTCACCACCGGGACTAGCGGGGGGGCCCACCGGGGAGCTGTTTTTT.

In this sample, this clone turned up once. V and J are TRBV19 and TRBJ1-4; TRBD1 aligns across 8 bases. V shed 6 bases, J shed 6 bases, and the junction held 6 bases outside the gene matches. The CDR3 is 14 amino acids. Germline CDR1 LNHDA, CDR2 SQIVND (reference sequence). The CDR3 DNA is TGTGCCAGTAGAAATGACAGGGGAGATGAAAAACTGTTTTTT. It codes for CASRNDRGDEKLFF. The full variable domain, in which reference TRBV19 and TRBJ1-4 provide the parts outside the CDR3, is DGGITQSPKYLFRKEGQNVTLSCEQNLNHDAMYWYRQDPGQGLRLIYYSQIVNDFQKGDIAEGYSVSREKKESFPLTVTSAQKNPTAFYLCASRNDRGDEKLFFGSGTQLSVL.